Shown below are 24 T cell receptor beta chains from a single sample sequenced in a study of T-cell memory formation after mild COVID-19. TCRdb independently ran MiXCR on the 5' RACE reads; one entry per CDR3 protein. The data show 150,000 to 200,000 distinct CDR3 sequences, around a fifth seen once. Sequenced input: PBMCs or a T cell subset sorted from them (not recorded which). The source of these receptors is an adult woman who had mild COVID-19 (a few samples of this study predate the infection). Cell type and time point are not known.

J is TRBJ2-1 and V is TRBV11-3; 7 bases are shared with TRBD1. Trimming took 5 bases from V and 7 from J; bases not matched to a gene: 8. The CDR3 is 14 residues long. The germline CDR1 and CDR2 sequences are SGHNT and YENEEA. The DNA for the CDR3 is TGTGCCAGCAGCCCCTGGGACAGCCCGAATGAGCAGTTCTTC. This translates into CASSPWDSPNEQFF.

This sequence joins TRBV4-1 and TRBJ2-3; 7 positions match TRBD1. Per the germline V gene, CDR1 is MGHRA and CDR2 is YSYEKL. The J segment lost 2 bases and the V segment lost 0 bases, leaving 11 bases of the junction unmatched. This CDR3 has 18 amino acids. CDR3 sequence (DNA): TGCGCCAGCAGCCAAGAGGCTCGGGACAGTAGGTACACAGATACGCAGTATTTT. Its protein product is CASSQEARDSRYTDTQYF.

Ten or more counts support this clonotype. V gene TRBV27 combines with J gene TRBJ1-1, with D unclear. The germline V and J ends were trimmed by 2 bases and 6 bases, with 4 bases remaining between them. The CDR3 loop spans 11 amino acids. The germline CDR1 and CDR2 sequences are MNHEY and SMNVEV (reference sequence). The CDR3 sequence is CASSLGAEAFF. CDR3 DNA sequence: TGTGCCAGCAGTTTAGGCGCTGAAGCTTTCTTT.

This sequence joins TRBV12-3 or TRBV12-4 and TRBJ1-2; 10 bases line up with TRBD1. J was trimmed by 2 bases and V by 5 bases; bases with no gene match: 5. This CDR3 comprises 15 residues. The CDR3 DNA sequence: TGTGCCAGCAGTCACCGGACAGGGGGGAACTATGGCTACACCTTC. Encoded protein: CASSHRTGGNYGYTF.

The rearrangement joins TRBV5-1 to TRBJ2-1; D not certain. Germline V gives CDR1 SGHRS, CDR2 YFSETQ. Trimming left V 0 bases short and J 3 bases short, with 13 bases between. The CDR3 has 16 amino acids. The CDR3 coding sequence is TGCGCCAGCAGCTTGGAGGTCAGAGTCATCTACAATGAGCAGTTCTTC. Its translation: CASSLEVRVIYNEQFF.

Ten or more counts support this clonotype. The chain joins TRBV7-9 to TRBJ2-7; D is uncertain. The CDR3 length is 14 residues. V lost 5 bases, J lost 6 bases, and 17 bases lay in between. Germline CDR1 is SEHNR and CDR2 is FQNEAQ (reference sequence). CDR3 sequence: CASSPDPGLGEQYF. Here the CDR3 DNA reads TGTGCCAGCAGCCCCGACCCGGGCCTCGGCGAGCAGTACTTC.

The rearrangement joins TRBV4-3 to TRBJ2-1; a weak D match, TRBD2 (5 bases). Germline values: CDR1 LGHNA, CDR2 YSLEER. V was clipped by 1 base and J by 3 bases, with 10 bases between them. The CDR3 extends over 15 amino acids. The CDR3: CASSQGISGYNEQFF. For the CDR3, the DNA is TGCGCCAGCAGCCAAGGTATCAGCGGCTACAATGAGCAGTTCTTC.

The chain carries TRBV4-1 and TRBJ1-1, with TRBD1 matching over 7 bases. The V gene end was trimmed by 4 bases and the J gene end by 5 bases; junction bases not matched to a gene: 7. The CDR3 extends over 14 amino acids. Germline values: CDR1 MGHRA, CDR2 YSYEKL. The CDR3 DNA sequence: TGCGCCAGCAGCCCCGAGACAGGGTCAACTGAAGCTTTCTTT. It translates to CASSPETGSTEAFF.

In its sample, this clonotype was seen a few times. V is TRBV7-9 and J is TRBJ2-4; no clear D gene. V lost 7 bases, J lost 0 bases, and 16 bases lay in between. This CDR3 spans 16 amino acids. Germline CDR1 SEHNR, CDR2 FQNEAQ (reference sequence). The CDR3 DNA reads TGTGCCAGCACCCCTCCAGAGGAACTAGCCAAAAACATTCAGTACTTC. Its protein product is CASTPPEELAKNIQYF. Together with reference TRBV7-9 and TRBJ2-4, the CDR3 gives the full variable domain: DTGVSQNPRHKITKRGQNVTFRCDPISEHNRLYWYRQTLGQGPEFLTYFQNEAQLEKSRLLSDRFSAERPKGSFSTLEIQRTEQGDSAMYLCASTPPEELAKNIQYFGAGTRLSVL.

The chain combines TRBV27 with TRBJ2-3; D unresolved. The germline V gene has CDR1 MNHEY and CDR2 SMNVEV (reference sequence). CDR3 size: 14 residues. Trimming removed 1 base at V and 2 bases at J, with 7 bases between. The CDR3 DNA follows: TGTGCCAGCAGTTTATTACTCTCCACAGATACGCAGTATTTT. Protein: CASSLLLSTDTQYF.

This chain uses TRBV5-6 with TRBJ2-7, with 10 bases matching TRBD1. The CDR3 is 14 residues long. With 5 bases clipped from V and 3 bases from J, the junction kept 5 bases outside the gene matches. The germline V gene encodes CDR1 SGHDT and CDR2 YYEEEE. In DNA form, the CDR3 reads TGTGCCAGCAGAGGGACAGGGGTGAACTACGAGCAGTACTTC. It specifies CASRGTGVNYEQYF.

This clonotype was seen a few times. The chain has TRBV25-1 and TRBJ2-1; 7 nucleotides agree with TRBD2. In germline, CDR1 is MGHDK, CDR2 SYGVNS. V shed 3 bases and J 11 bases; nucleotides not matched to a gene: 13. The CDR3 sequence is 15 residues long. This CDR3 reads CASSDSGLIGGKQFF. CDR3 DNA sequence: TGTGCCAGCAGTGATAGCGGGCTGATTGGGGGGAAGCAGTTCTTC.

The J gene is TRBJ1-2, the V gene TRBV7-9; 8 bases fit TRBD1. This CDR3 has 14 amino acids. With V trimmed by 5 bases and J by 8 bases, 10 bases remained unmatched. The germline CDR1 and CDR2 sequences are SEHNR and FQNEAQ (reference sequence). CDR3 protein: CASSNTTQGDGYTF. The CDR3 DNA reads TGTGCCAGCAGCAATACAACACAGGGGGACGGCTACACCTTC.

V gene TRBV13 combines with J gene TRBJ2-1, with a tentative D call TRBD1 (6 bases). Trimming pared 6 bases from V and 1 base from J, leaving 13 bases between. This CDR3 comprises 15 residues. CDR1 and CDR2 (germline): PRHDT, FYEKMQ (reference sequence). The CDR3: CASSYDRPSYNEQFF. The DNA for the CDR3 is TGTGCCAGCAGTTACGACAGGCCATCCTACAATGAGCAGTTCTTC.

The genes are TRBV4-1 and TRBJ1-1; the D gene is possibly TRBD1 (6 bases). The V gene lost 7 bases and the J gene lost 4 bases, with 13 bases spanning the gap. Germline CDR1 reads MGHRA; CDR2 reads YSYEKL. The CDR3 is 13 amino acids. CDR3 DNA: TGCGCCAGCACCTCAGGGGAGGGCACTGAAGCTTTCTTT. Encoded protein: CASTSGEGTEAFF.

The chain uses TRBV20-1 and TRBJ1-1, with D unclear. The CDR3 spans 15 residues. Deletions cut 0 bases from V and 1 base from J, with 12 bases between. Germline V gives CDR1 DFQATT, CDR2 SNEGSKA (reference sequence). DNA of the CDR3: TGCAGTGCTAGAGATTGGTCGACTTCGAACACTGAAGCTTTCTTT. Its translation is CSARDWSTSNTEAFF.

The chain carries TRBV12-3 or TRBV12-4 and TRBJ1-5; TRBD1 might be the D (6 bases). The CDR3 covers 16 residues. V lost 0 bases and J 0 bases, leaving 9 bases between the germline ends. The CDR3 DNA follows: TGTGCCAGCAGTTTAGCTCACAGGGATAGCAATCAGCCCCAGCATTTT. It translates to CASSLAHRDSNQPQHF.

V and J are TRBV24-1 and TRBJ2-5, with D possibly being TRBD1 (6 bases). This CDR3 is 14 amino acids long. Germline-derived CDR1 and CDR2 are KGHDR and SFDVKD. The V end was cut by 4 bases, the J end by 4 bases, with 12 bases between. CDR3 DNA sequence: TGTGCCACCAGTGACCAGGGGAATGGAGAGACCCAGTACTTC. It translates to CATSDQGNGETQYF.

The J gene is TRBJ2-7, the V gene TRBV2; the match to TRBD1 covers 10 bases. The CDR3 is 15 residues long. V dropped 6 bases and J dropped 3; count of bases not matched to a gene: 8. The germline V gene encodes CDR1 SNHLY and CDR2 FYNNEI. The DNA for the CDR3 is TGTGCCAGCAGGGGGACAGGGGACGACTTCTACGAGCAGTACTTC. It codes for CASRGTGDDFYEQYF.

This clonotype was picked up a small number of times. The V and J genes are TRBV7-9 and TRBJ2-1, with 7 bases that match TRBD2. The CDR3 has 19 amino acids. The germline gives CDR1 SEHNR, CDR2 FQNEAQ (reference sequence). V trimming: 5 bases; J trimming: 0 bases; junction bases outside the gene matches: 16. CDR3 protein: CASSHLPTSLESSYNEQFF. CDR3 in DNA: TGTGCCAGCAGCCATCTTCCGACTAGCCTAGAGAGCTCCTACAATGAGCAGTTCTTC.

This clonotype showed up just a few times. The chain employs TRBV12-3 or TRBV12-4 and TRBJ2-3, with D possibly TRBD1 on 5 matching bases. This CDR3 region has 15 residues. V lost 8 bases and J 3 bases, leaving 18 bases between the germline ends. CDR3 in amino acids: CASRQGAGWTDTQYF. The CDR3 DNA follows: TGTGCCAGCCGCCAGGGCGCCGGGTGGACAGATACGCAGTATTTT.

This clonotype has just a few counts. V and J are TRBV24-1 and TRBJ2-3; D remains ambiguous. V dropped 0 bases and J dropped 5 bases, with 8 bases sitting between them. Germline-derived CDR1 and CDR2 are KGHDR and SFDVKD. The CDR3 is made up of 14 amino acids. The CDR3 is CATSDLSSGDTQYF. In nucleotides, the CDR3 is TGTGCCACCAGTGATTTGTCCTCAGGAGATACGCAGTATTTT.

CDR3 in amino acids: CASSQSGGTYEQYF. The CDR3 bases are TGTGCCAGCAGCCAAAGCGGGGGGACCTACGAGCAGTACTTC. The gene calls are TRBV4-2 and TRBJ2-7; 9 nucleotides align to TRBD2. J gave up 2 bases and V 2 bases, and 1 base lay outside the gene matches. The germline V gene has CDR1 LGHNA and CDR2 YNFKEQ. This CDR3 region has 14 residues.

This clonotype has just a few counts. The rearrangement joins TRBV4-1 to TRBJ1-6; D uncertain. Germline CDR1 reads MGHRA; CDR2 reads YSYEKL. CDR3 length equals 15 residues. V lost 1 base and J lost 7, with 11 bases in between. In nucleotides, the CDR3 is TGCGCCAGCAGCCAAGTCAAGGGAACGAATTCACCCCTCCACTTT. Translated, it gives CASSQVKGTNSPLHF.